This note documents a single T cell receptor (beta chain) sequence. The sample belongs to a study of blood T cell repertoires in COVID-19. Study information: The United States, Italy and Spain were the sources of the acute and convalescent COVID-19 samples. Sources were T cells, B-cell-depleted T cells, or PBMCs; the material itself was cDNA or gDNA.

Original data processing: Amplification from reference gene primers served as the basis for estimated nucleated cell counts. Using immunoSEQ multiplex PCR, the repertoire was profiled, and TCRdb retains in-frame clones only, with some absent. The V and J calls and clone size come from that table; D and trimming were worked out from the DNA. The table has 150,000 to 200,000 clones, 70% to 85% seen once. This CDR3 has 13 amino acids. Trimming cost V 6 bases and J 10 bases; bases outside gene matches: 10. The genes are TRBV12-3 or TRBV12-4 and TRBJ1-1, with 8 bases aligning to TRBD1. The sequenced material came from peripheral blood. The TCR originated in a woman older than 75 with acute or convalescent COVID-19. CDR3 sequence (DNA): TGTGCCAGCAGCTCAGGACAGGGATGGAGAGCTTTCTTT. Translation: CASSSGQGWRAFF.